The clone carrying this T cell receptor (beta chain) occurred many times. Its antigen is currently unknown. The sample belongs to a study of tumor and adjacent non-tumor tissue in lung cancer. General observations from the study: Significantly higher TCR diversity was found in tumor than normal lung.

The template was RNA from unsorted bulk tissue. This non-tumor lung sample came from over 3 cm beyond the tumor edge. TCRbeta libraries were built with three rounds of nested PCR, modified from ARM-PCR. Using its own MiXCR run on the multiplex PCR reads, TCRdb lists one record per CDR3 protein. Counted here are 100,000 or so distinct CDR3 sequences, roughly 60% occurring once; the ten biggest clones make up roughly 19%. Trimming pared 1 base from V and 2 bases from J, leaving 6 bases between. CDR1 and CDR2 from the germline V gene are DFQATT and SNEGSKA (reference sequence). This CDR3 contains 12 residues.

The sequencing sample was made of distant non-tumor lung tissue. This receptor was obtained from a man younger than 40 with non-small cell lung cancer. This chain joins TRBV20-1 and TRBJ2-7, with D possibly TRBD1 on 5 matching bases. For the CDR3, the DNA is TGCAGTGCTAGAGCCAGGGCCTACGAGCAGTACTTC. It specifies CSARARAYEQYF.